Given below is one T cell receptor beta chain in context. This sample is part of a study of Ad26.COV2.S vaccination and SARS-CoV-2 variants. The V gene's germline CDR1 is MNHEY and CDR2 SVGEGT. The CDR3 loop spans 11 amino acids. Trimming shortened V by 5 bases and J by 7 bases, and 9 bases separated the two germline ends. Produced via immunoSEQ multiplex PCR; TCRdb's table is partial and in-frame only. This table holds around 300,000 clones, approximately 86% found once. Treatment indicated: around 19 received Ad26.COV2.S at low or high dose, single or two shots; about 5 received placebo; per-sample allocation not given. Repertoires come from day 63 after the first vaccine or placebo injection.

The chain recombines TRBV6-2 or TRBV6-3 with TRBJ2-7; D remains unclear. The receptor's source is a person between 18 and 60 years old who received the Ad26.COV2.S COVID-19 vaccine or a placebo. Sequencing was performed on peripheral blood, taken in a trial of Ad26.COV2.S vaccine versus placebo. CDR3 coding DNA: TGTGCCAGCAGTCGCTATGGGGAGCAGTACTTC. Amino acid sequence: CASSRYGEQYF.